These 7 T cell receptor beta chains were sequenced from one sample in a study of post-analysis software for immune sequencing data (dated by TCRdb to 2014 to 2015). General findings and caveats noted by the study authors: Significantly higher frequencies in patients than in controls were found for about five TRBV segments, including TRBV5-6, TRBV5-1 and TRBV20-1.

Library prep was done by PCR. The listed sequencing device is Illumina HiSeq 2500. To reduce PCR and sequencing biases, unique molecular identifiers were built into the TCR beta cDNA libraries. TCRdb trimmed public reads at Q25 via fastp, called clones via MiXCR and kept in-frame beta chains. Rows with one shared CDR3 protein collapse into an entry with the most common genes and DNA. The sample table shows roughly 730,000 distinct CDR3 sequences, and 25% to 30% are seen once. The ten largest clonotypes hold 0.5% to 0.6% of the sample. These receptors have no identified antigens. Sequences were obtained from blood. Every receptor here comes from a girl between 10 and 17 years old with multiple sclerosis.

This rearrangement joins TRBV6-2 or TRBV6-3 to TRBJ2-5; D is ambiguous. Between the trimmed V and J ends, which lost 3 bases and 2 bases, there was a span of 10 bases. This CDR3 spans 14 amino acids. Germline lookup yields CDR1 MNHEY and CDR2 SVGEGT. CDR3 sequence reads: CASSYLGRQETQYF. CDR3 nucleotide sequence: TGTGCCAGCAGTTATCTCGGCAGACAAGAGACCCAGTACTTC.

The V gene is TRBV6-2 or TRBV6-3, the J gene TRBJ1-4; D possibly corresponds to TRBD1 (5 bases). CDR3 size: 14 residues. Germline CDR1 and CDR2: MNHEY and SVGEGT. Between the trimmed V and J ends, which lost 2 bases and 7 bases, there was a span of 11 bases. In DNA form, the CDR3 reads TGTGCCAGCAGTTACCGGCAGGGAGGTGAAAAACTGTTTTTT. Translation gives CASSYRQGGEKLFF.

The genes are TRBV6-6 and TRBJ1-6; 8 bases agree with TRBD1. CDR1 is MNHNY, CDR2 SVGAGI, per germline (reference sequence). The junction had 7 bases not matched to a gene; V was cut back by 6 bases and J by 9 bases. The CDR3 extends over 14 amino acids. CDR3 bases: TGTGCCAGCAGCCCCTCAGGGGGCACTTCACCCCTCCACTTT. Translated: CASSPSGGTSPLHF.

This chain links TRBV7-2 with TRBJ2-2, with 7 nucleotides matching TRBD1. The CDR3 covers 15 residues. J lost 2 bases, V lost 6 bases, and 6 bases had no gene match. Germline V gives CDR1 SGHTA, CDR2 FQGNSA. The CDR3 DNA sequence: TGTGCCAGCAGATACGGGACAGCCAACACCGGGGAGCTGTTTTTT. This gives the protein CASRYGTANTGELFF.

The chain recombines TRBV4-3 with TRBJ2-1; D is undetermined. Between the trimmed V and J ends, which lost 0 bases and 1 base, there was a span of 13 bases. The CDR3 is made up of 17 amino acids. Germline V gives CDR1 LGHNA, CDR2 YSLEER. The CDR3 is CASSQDRSLGSYNEQFF. Here the CDR3 DNA reads TGCGCCAGCAGCCAAGATCGATCCCTAGGGTCCTACAATGAGCAGTTCTTC.

The gene calls are TRBV20-1 and TRBJ2-4; 12 bases line up with TRBD2. Gene TRBJ2-5 matches the end of the DNA better, so the J call may be wrong. The CDR3 totals 17 residues. Germline V gene data show CDR1 as DFQATT and CDR2 as SNEGSKA (reference sequence). DNA of the CDR3: TGCAGTGCTAGACTAGCGGGAGGGCCTTTGAGTCAAGAGACCCAGTACTTC. This codes for CSARLAGGPLSQETQYF.

The chain has TRBV20-1 and TRBJ2-5; D possibly corresponds to TRBD2 (6 bases). The germline CDR1 and CDR2 sequences are DFQATT and SNEGSKA (reference sequence). The CDR3 consists of 15 residues. V gave up 2 bases and J gave up 11 bases, with 24 bases separating them. The CDR3 DNA is TGCAGTGCTAGACACCGGGAGAGCGCCTACAATGAGCAGTACTTC. It is translated as CSARHRESAYNEQYF.